This T cell receptor (beta chain) was documented in a study of lymphopenia after photon versus proton radiotherapy (dated by TCRdb to 2018 to 2020). As for the study more broadly: The study compared the immunological effects of photon versus proton radiation therapy in patients with gastrointestinal tumors who developed high-grade lymphopenia. The roughly 21 patients in the cohort had gastrointestinal tumors, were treated with either photon or proton therapy, and subsequently developed lymphopenia. The study was designed to characterize how the impact on the immune system differs between the two radiation modalities. The investigation overall reported the following: After the lymphocyte count nadir, oligoclonal expansion, especially of CD8+ Temra cells, was observed in photon-treated repertoires, and the drop in diversity was driven by this expansion. Among patients across the cohort who died, overall survival time showed an inverse correlation with a larger post-nadir drop in TCR diversity. The survival association was assessed only in patients who died, and the authors presented better survival with proton therapy as a possibility rather than a demonstrated result. Relative stability during treatment was observed in proton-treated patients, whereas loss of naive T cells and TCR diversity and gain of effector/memory populations were observed in photon-treated patients.

With regard to this clone: Its binding antigen is unknown. No much larger clonotype is one base removed from it; base qualities were not supplied.

After removal of 3 bases from V and 1 base from J, the junction retains 5 bases not matched to a gene. From its cysteine to its phenylalanine, the CDR3 spans 15 amino acids. The entry retains the CDR3 DNA only, 45 bases that are in frame from base 1. According to the germline V gene, CDR1 reads SNHLY and CDR2 reads FYNNEI. The library was generated by the immunoSEQ multiplex PCR assay. Deep sequencing of rearranged TCR beta loci, alongside multiparametric flow cytometry, was used to profile T cell repertoires. In TCRdb, the immuneACCESS table is reduced to in-frame sequences with V and J assigned. These tables do not hold every clone; where another copy was compared, an unresolved V gene accounts for under half, and the others remain unexplained. This sample gives 45,000 to 65,000 clones in total; 80% to 90% of them show up just once. The ten largest clones represent roughly 27% of the sample.

Sequences were derived from peripheral blood, sampled from a patient treated with photon-based radiotherapy. The receptor comes from a man in his forties or fifties with gastric cancer. The V gene is TRBV2 and the J gene is TRBJ2-5, with TRBD1 identical over 7 junction bases. The CDR3 reads CASSDIRDSQETQYF. The sequence in DNA is TGTGCCAGCAGTGACATCCGGGACAGCCAAGAGACCCAGTACTTC.